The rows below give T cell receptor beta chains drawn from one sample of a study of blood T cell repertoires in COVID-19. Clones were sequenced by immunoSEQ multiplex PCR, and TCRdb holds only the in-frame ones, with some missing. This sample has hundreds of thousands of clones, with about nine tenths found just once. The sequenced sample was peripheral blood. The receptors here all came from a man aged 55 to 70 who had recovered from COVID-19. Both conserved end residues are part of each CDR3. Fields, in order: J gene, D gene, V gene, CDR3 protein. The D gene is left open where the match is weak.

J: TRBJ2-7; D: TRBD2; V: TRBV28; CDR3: CASSSYSSGASSYEQYF
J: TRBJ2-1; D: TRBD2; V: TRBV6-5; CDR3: CASSYRGRSAREQFF
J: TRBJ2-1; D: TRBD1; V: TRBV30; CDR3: CAWSIGGAFNEQFF
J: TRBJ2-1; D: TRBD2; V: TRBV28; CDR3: CASSLSLLTSGRGEQFF
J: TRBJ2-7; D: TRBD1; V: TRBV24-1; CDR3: CATSGGQGVPYEQYF
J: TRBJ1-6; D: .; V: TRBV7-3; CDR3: CASSLDPGGSPLHF
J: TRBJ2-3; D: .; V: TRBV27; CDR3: CASRFADTQYF
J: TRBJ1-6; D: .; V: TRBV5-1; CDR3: CASTSEVQGSAPLHF
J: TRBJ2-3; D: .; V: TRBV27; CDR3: CASSLSGGVADTQYF
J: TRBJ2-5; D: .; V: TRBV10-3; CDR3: CAISFRSLETQYF
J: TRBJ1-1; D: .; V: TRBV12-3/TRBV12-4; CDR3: CASRTTGSTEAFF
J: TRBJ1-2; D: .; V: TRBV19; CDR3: CASSIARVEGYTF
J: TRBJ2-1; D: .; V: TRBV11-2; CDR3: CASSFSGTPVNEQFF
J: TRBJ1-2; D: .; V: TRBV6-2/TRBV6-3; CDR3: CASSWDWGNYGYTF
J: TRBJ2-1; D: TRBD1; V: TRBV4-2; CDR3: CASSQQWDRGWSEQFF
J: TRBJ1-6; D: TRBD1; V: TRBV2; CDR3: CASSERRQGDSPLHF
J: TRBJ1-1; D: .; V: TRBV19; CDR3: CASSSRLRVPFF
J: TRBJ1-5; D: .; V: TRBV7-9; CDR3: CASSGDTFSNQPQHF
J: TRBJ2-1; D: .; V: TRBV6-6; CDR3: CASSYLRTGEYGEQFF
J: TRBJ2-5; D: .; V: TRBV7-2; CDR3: CASSSVREETQYF
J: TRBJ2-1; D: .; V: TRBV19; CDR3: CASQTGRGNEQFF
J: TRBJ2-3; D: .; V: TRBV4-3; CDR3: CASSPTGNEDTQYF
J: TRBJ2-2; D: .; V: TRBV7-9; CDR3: CASSPGGSGAGELFF
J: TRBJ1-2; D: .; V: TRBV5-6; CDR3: CASSYPGMDYGYTF
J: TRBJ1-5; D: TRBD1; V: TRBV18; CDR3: CASSPQATGAGQPQHF
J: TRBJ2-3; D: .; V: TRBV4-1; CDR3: CASSPRGITGSPDTQYF
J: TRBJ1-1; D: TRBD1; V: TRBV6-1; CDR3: CASSEVKGAGTEAFF
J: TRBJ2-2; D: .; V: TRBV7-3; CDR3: CASSPNTGELFF
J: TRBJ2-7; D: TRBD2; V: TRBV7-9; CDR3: CASSPNKGLAGTPYEQYF
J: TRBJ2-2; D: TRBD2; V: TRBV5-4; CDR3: CASSPWTSGIGTGELFF
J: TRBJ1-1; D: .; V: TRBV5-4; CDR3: CASSLTGTLNTEAFF
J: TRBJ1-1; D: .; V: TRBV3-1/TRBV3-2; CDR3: CASSELGRGTEAFF
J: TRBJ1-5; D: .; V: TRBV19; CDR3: CASHRERDQPQHF
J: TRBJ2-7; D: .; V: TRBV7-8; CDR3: CASSLALAAGEQYF
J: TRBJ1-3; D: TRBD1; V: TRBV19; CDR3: CASITGTGHGNTIYF
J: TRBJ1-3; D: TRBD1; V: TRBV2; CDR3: CASRPGQGLYTIYF
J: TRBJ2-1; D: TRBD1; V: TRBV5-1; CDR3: CASSSTGTGTHNEQFF
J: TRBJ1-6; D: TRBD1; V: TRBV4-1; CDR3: CASSQEGTGNSPLHF
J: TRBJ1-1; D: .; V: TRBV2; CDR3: CASSEAHKAEAFF
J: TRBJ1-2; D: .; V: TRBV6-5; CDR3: CASSPPGGRIGGYTF
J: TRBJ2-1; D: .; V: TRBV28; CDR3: CASSLPGAAYNEQFF
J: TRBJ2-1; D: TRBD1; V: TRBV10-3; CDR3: CAISGGTGGIYEQFF
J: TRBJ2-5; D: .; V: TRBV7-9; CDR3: CASSPPRGRETQYF
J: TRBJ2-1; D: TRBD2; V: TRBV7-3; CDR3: CASSNTGTSRYNEQFF
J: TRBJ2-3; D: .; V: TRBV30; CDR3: CAWSVLTRDRDTQYF
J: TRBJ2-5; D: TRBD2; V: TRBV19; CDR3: CASSPTLAGGRETQYF
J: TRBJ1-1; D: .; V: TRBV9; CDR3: CASSVGMNTEAFF
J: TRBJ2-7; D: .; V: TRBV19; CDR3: CASSIRQAPSYEQYF
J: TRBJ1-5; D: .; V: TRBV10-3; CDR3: CAISEGQNQPQHF